This T cell receptor (beta chain) was captured in a study of human T cells and chemical hapten exposure (dated by TCRdb to the early 2020s). In terms of the full investigation: For sensitization, 2% DPC in acetone was applied to a 2 cm by 2 cm area of upper inner arm skin. Throughout the study period of roughly 24 weeks, patients also received therapeutic DPC doses to the scalp every week. Patch testing was done on the upper back using Finn chambers containing 0.01% DPC, and results were scored after 6 days according to International Contact Dermatitis Research Group standards. Alopecia areata with under or over 50% scalp involvement, alopecia totalis and alopecia universalis were represented in the patient cohort, which was mostly female. The libraries were sequenced as a pool, and the TCR yield per sample differed mostly because of small variations in library volumes within the pool. This study followed changes in the peripheral blood TCR repertoire in vivo during primary and secondary sensitization of alopecia patients to the hapten diphenylcyclopropenone (DPC). Blood samples were taken from patients before sensitization (week 0) and then at 2, 6 and about 24 weeks after DPC sensitization. Approximately 28 alopecia patients provided blood for TCR sequencing at one to four time points (pre-sensitization, 2, 6 and 24 weeks). Broader findings and caveats from the paper: The number of TCRs above 1 in 1000 frequency did not change with DPC sensitization; there was no evidence of global repertoire structure alterations. Alopecia, a presumed autoimmune disease, was present in all patients, so the immune response of the patients might differ from that of healthy individuals. A positive correlation was found between the number of PT1 expanded TCRs and patch test score, with significance reached at thresholds 8, 16 and 32 but not 4. Expanded TCRs formed significantly more large CDR3 similarity clusters than pre-sensitization or healthy control sets, consistent with antigen-driven responses. After repeated subsampling, changes were observed in the strength of the expansion versus patch-test correlation and in the threshold at which the correlation became significant.

Sample time point, as interpreted from the label and publication: patch test 2, 6 weeks after DPC sensitization. The treatment or condition label, read with the paper, signifies: therapeutic diphenylcyclopropenone sensitization with weekly scalp DPC. At every patch-test visit, the blood draw took place before the patch test was put on. Patients were considered eligible if aged 18 to 70, diagnosed with alopecia and deemed suitable for DPC therapy, and patients were excluded if pregnant. Total RNA was extracted from unfractionated whole blood that had been collected in Tempus Blood RNA tubes. A word on this clonotype: The antigen it recognizes is unknown. No much larger clonotype is one base removed from it; base qualities were not supplied.

The CDR3 starts with the cysteine, ends with the phenylalanine, and has 13 residues. The read is trimmed to its CDR3 DNA, 39 bases read in frame from base 1. Per the germline V gene, MNHEY is the CDR1 and SVGEGT is the CDR2. Trimming removed 0 bases from V and 9 bases from J, leaving 9 bases between the germline ends. The protocol used for the library was RACE. Sequencer: NextSeq 500. Library preparation attached unique molecular identifiers to individual cDNA molecules for quantitative, reproducible TCR counting. Each blood RNA sample was used to sequence both TCR alpha and TCR beta chains. The paper's processing steps were these. The median number of TCRs per sample was approximately 93,000, ranging from about 20,000 to 690,600. V, J and CDR3 annotation of the TCR reads was carried out using the Decombinator software suite. Every sample was subsampled to the same number of TCRs (28,000) for the PS versus PT1 abundance plots. Expanded TCRs were defined as absent before sensitization and observed at least eight times at the 2-week time point. TCRdb ran its own pipeline on the public reads, namely fastp trimming at Q25 and MiXCR clone calling, and kept in-frame beta chains. CDR3 protein duplicates are merged, each entry listing the most common genes and DNA. The V and J calls here are based on TCRdb, not the publication. The sample includes some 82,000 distinct CDR3 sequences, with about 6.6% observed a single time. The top ten constitute 1% to 1.5% of the sample.

The chain is made from TRBV6-2 or TRBV6-3 and TRBJ2-4, and TRBD2 may be the D gene, going by 5 matching bases. This TCR came from a woman in her 30s with alopecia areata. Some clones in this sample may be carry-over from other donors' samples. The material was whole blood, obtained in connection with sensitization to the hapten diphenylcyclopropenone (DPC). CDR3 sequence: CASSYSGLSIQYF. The DNA is TGTGCCAGCAGTTACTCCGGACTTAGCATTCAGTACTTC.